The 14 T cell receptor beta chains presented below share a single source sample, sequenced in a study of CD8 T cells in Susac syndrome. With random hexamers, 0.5 to 1 ug RNA was reverse transcribed. TCRdb independently ran MiXCR on the immunoSEQ multiplex PCR reads; one entry per CDR3 protein. Among under 250,000 distinct CDR3 sequences listed, about 94% were seen once. The sample taken for sequencing was CD4+ T cells from PBMCs. Source of these receptors: a human donor with multiple sclerosis.

The rearrangement joins TRBV6-5 to TRBJ2-1; D is perhaps TRBD1 (6 bases). Trimming took 6 bases from V and 10 from J, leaving 19 bases between them. Germline V lookup: CDR1 MNHEY, CDR2 SVGAGI. This CDR3 has 14 residues. The CDR3 here is CASRGELGALEQFF. The CDR3, as DNA: TGTGCCAGCAGGGGGGAGCTGGGGGCTCTCGAGCAGTTCTTC.

The V call is TRBV28, the J call TRBJ1-1, with D hard to call. The CDR3 is made up of 11 amino acids. V was clipped by 3 bases and J by 8 bases, with 7 bases between them. Germline values: CDR1 MDHEN, CDR2 SYDVKM. CDR3 protein: CASSFLGEAFF. CDR3 DNA sequence: TGTGCCAGCAGTTTTCTCGGCGAAGCTTTCTTT.

This chain joins TRBV19 and TRBJ1-1; D uncertain. The germline V and J ends were trimmed by 5 bases and 2 bases, with 15 bases remaining between them. The CDR3 is 15 amino acids. CDR1 is LNHDA, CDR2 SQIVND, per germline (reference sequence). The CDR3 DNA follows: TGTGCCAGTAGTCCCCTAAAAGGACCTAACACTGAAGCTTTCTTT. It yields the protein CASSPLKGPNTEAFF.

This sequence joins TRBV19 and TRBJ2-5; D is unresolved. This CDR3 is built from 13 residues. Trimming took 5 bases from V and 5 from J, leaving 12 bases between them. Germline V CDR1 and CDR2: LNHDA, SQIVND (reference sequence). The CDR3 region is CASSPQSGETQYF. Written as DNA, the CDR3 is TGTGCCAGTAGTCCCCAGTCTGGGGAGACCCAGTACTTC.

The rearrangement uses TRBV4-1 and TRBJ2-2, with D unclear. The CDR3 runs 16 residues. With 5 bases removed from V and 5 bases from J, the gap between germline ends came to 18 bases. CDR1 MGHRA and CDR2 YSYEKL come from the germline V gene. CDR3 in DNA: TGCGCCAGCAGCGATCAGCCGAGACTGGAAACCGGGGAGCTGTTTTTT. Its protein is CASSDQPRLETGELFF.

V is TRBV12-3 or TRBV12-4 and J is TRBJ1-2; 10 bases agree with TRBD1. The junction had 3 bases not matched to a gene; V was cut back by 5 bases and J by 6 bases. CDR3 length equals 13 residues. The CDR3 region is CASSPGTGDGYTF. The DNA for the CDR3 is TGTGCCAGCAGTCCCGGGACAGGGGATGGCTACACCTTC.

The gene calls are TRBV5-1 and TRBJ1-1, with 8 bases aligning to TRBD1. The CDR3 contains 15 residues. With V trimmed by 3 bases and J by 4 bases, 8 bases remained unmatched. The germline V gene has CDR1 SGHRS and CDR2 YFSETQ. The CDR3 sequence: CASSSTGTGGTEAFF. The DNA for the CDR3 is TGCGCCAGCAGCTCTACCGGGACAGGTGGCACTGAAGCTTTCTTT.

The chain uses TRBV18 and TRBJ1-5; D not certain. CDR3 length: 14 residues. Germline CDR1 and CDR2: KGHSH and LQKENI. V lost 3 bases and J 3 bases, leaving 9 bases between the germline ends. The CDR3 nucleotides are TGTGCCAGCTCACCCGGCCGGGACAATCAGCCCCAGCATTTT. Translation gives CASSPGRDNQPQHF.

The V gene is TRBV14, the J gene TRBJ2-3; 13 bases line up with TRBD2. Germline trimming cut 1 base from V and 1 base from J; bases unmatched to any gene: 5. The CDR3 contains 18 residues. Germline values: CDR1 SGHDN, CDR2 FVKESK. CDR3 in DNA: TGTGCCAGCAGCCAAGCCAGGACTAGCGGGGGCCGCACAGATACGCAGTATTTT. It is translated as CASSQARTSGGRTDTQYF.

This clonotype has a handful of counts. The chain uses TRBV7-2 and TRBJ2-3; D unresolved. The germline V and J ends were trimmed by 3 bases and 0 bases, with 10 bases remaining between them. The germline V gene encodes CDR1 SGHTA and CDR2 FQGNSA. This CDR3 spans 15 amino acids. In DNA form, the CDR3 reads TGTGCCAGCAGCTTGGGTCCCCCCAGCACAGATACGCAGTATTTT. Translating gives CASSLGPPSTDTQYF.

The V gene is TRBV19, the J gene TRBJ2-5, with D perhaps matching TRBD1 (6 bases). Germline lookup yields CDR1 LNHDA and CDR2 SQIVND (reference sequence). Trimming took off 7 bases at V and 0 bases at J, with 15 bases between the two ends. This CDR3 comprises 15 residues. Here the CDR3 reads CASTFGQSHQETQYF. DNA for the CDR3: TGTGCCAGTACCTTCGGACAGAGCCACCAAGAGACCCAGTACTTC.

The chain couples TRBV4-1 to TRBJ2-2; D tentatively reads TRBD1 or TRBD2 (5 bases each). Between the trimmed V and J ends, which lost 3 bases and 1 base, there was a span of 9 bases. Germline CDR1 MGHRA, CDR2 YSYEKL. The CDR3 loop spans 15 amino acids. CDR3 protein: CASSQGTLNTGELFF. CDR3 sequence (DNA): TGCGCCAGCAGCCAGGGGACCCTGAACACCGGGGAGCTGTTTTTT.

The chain is built from TRBV30 and TRBJ1-2; the D gene is possibly TRBD1 (6 bases). The CDR3 consists of 15 residues. Trimming took 7 bases from V and 6 from J, leaving 24 bases between them. The germline CDR1 and CDR2 sequences are GTSNPN and SVGIG (reference sequence). The CDR3 spells CAYLNHRESIHGYTF. CDR3 bases: TGTGCCTATTTAAACCACAGGGAATCAATCCATGGCTACACCTTC. Looking up the rest from reference TRBV30 and TRBJ1-2 gives the full variable domain: SQTIHQWPATLVQPVGSPLSLECTVEGTSNPNLYWYRQAAGRGLQLLFYSVGIGQISSEVPQNLSASRPQDRQFILSSKKLLLSDSGFYLCAYLNHRESIHGYTFGSGTRLTVV.

V gene TRBV30 combines with J gene TRBJ2-7, with D possibly TRBD1 on 5 matching bases. Germline V CDR1 and CDR2: GTSNPN, SVGIG (reference sequence). Trimming cost V 7 bases and J 4 bases, with 17 bases left between them. This CDR3 is 13 amino acids long. The CDR3 region has the DNA TGTGCCTCGACCGGTAGGGGTTTATACGAGCAGTACTTC. This sequence encodes CASTGRGLYEQYF.